This T cell receptor beta chain appears in the sequencing data of a study of blood T cell repertoires in COVID-19 (dated by TCRdb to 2020 to 2022). With regard to the full study: Collaborator samples came from the United States, Italy and Spain and covered acute and convalescent phases of COVID-19. A de-identified subject ID, COVID-19 status, age in years and sex were almost always included in the sample metadata. The prospective study material was composed of cDNA or gDNA derived from T cells, B-cell-depleted T cells, or PBMCs. Where available, HLA class I and class II types were taken from metadata supplied by the sample provider and were not determined by assay-based typing. The repertoires were made available in a free public database intended to serve as a resource for research on the immune response to SARS-CoV-2. The samples were drawn from the first 160 participants of the ongoing ImmuneRACE study and from 950 to 1,500 subjects provided by 6 global collaborators. Deeply sampled blood TCRbeta repertoires from subjects exposed to, actively infected with, or recovered from COVID-19 were included in the dataset. General conclusions and limits of the study: The quantity of clinical and demographic metadata differed by source and by participant and was supplied without curation.

With regard to this clone: Its antigen remains unidentified. It has no much larger one-base neighbor in the sample; base qualities were not kept.

Including cysteine and phenylalanine, the CDR3 has 14 amino acids. The only DNA kept is the CDR3, 42 bases in frame from the first base. The germline V gene supplies CDR1 ENHRY and CDR2 SYGVKD. V loses 0 bases, J loses 9 bases, and the germline ends lie 12 bases apart. The immunoSEQ Assay, a bias-controlled multiplex PCR, was used to amplify TCRbeta CDR3 regions from genomic DNA. Concerning the study's data processing: Within the assay, amplification of reference gene primers was used to estimate how many nucleated cells each sample contained. To quantify the absolute abundance of each unique TCRbeta CDR3 rearrangement, sequence reads were collapsed and filtered. Productive Simpson clonality was computed per sample as the square root of Simpson's diversity index over productive rearrangements. Sourced from immuneACCESS, this table was stored by TCRdb with only in-frame sequences that have V and J called. A share of the clones is absent; for the studies checked, an unresolved V gene accounts for under half, and the remainder has no known explanation. The V and J calls and the clone size are those of that table, but D and trimming were determined from the DNA. The sample table records around 40,000 clones; approximately 87% of these occur just once. 3% to 5% of the sample is in the top ten clones.

In Seattle, one collaborating source enrolled patients while the infection was active and tracked those patients longitudinally over the course of disease. Each collaborating institution followed its own protocols to collect whole blood in K2EDTA tubes. For TCRbeta analysis, collaborators shipped samples in one of three forms: frozen whole blood, isolated PBMCs, or DNA extracted from either of those sample types. Material for sequencing was peripheral blood. The clonotype comes from a man aged 35 to 55 with COVID-19, enrolled during active disease. The sequence joins TRBV10-3 to TRBJ2-4; TRBD1 is a weak D gene call, 6 bases matching. The CDR3 here reads CAISESPGQSIQYF. In nucleotide form, the sequence is TGTGCCATCAGTGAGTCGCCGGGACAAAGCATTCAGTACTTC.